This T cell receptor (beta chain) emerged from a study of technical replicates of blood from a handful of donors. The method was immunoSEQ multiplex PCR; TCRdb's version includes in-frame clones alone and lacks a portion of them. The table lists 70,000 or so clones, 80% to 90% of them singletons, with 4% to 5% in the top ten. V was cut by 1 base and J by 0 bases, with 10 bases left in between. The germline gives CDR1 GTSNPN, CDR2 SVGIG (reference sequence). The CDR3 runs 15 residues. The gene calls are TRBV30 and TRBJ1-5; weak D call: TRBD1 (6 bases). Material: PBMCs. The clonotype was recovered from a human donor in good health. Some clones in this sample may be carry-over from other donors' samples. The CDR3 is CAWSAGQSSNQPQHF. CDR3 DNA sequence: TGTGCCTGGAGTGCTGGACAGAGTAGCAATCAGCCCCAGCATTTT.